This T cell receptor beta chain was obtained from a study of blood T cell repertoires in COVID-19. Germline CDR1 is SGHDT and CDR2 is YYEEEE. This CDR3 region has 14 residues. V was clipped by 4 bases and J by 9 bases; unmatched bases: 3. Generated by immunoSEQ multiplex PCR, the TCRdb table keeps only in-frame clones and is missing some. The sample shows about 300,000 clones, under 90% of them seen only once. Sequencing was performed on PBMCs or T cells enriched from blood (not recorded which). This TCR came from a woman in her forties or fifties who had been exposed to COVID-19. The chain carries TRBV5-6 and TRBJ2-1, with TRBD2 matching over 14 bases. The CDR3: CASSTGLAGGEQFF. Here the CDR3 DNA reads TGTGCCAGCAGCACAGGACTAGCGGGGGGTGAGCAGTTCTTC. Using reference TRBV5-6 and TRBJ2-1 for the parts outside the CDR3, the full variable domain is DAGVTQSPTHLIKTRGQQVTLRCSPKSGHDTVSWYQQALGQGPQFIFQYYEEEERQRGNFPDRFSGHQFPNYSSELNVNALLLGDSALYLCASSTGLAGGEQFFGPGTRLTVL.